Presented here are 12 T cell receptor beta chains from one specimen sequenced in a study of T cell responses to AZD1222 COVID-19 vaccine. Produced via immunoSEQ multiplex PCR; TCRdb's table is partial and in-frame only. The sample gives tens of thousands of clones, roughly nine tenths of which show up once; less than 3.5% is in the top ten. Sequenced here: peripheral blood, sampled on day 0 of AZD1222 vaccination. The receptors were gathered from an adult in good health.

The chain employs TRBV7-2 and TRBJ2-7; D uncertain. The CDR3 sequence is 14 residues long. Trimming took off 1 base at V and 1 base at J, with 8 bases between the two ends. Germline V lookup: CDR1 SGHTA, CDR2 FQGNSA. The CDR3 DNA follows: TGTGCCAGCAGCTTAGGGCTCAAATCCTACGAGCAGTACTTC. Protein sequence: CASSLGLKSYEQYF.

The rearrangement uses TRBV28 and TRBJ1-2, with 7 bases identical to TRBD1. V shed 4 bases, J shed 5 bases, and the junction held 10 bases outside the gene matches. The CDR3 loop spans 15 amino acids. The V gene's germline CDR1 is MDHEN and CDR2 SYDVKM. The chain's CDR3 is CASSSPRTGSYGYTF. In nucleotides, the CDR3 is TGTGCCAGCAGTTCCCCCCGGACAGGCTCTTATGGCTACACCTTC.

This clone has a single count. The J gene is TRBJ2-3, the V gene TRBV4-1; 7 bases are shared with TRBD2. Germline V gives CDR1 MGHRA, CDR2 YSYEKL. V shed 1 base, J shed 0 bases, and the junction held 7 bases outside the gene matches. The CDR3 extends over 17 amino acids. As DNA, the CDR3 is TGCGCCAGCAGCCAAGCCCCTAGCGGACCTAGCACAGATACGCAGTATTTT. Protein product: CASSQAPSGPSTDTQYF.

The chain combines TRBV4-1 with TRBJ2-5; D uncertain. The germline V gene encodes CDR1 MGHRA and CDR2 YSYEKL. The CDR3 has 14 amino acids. Between the trimmed V and J ends, which lost 3 bases and 2 bases, there was a span of 10 bases. Here the CDR3 DNA reads TGCGCCAGCAGCCAGGTTAACGTTCAAGAGACCCAGTACTTC. Encoded protein: CASSQVNVQETQYF.

J is TRBJ1-5 and V is TRBV28, with D possibly being TRBD1 (5 bases). Germline CDR1 reads MDHEN; CDR2 reads SYDVKM. The V end was cut by 3 bases, the J end by 3 bases, with 9 bases between. CDR3 length: 14 amino acids. CDR3 residues: CASSFTGANQPQHF. The CDR3 region has the DNA TGTGCCAGCAGTTTTACAGGAGCCAATCAGCCCCAGCATTTT.

A note on this clone: At one end the junction does not follow the germline gene, possibly because of a read error. V gene TRBV18 combines with J gene TRBJ1-1; maybe TRBD1 (5 bases). Germline V gene sequence: CDR1 KGHSH, CDR2 LQKENI. This CDR3 has 14 residues. CDR3 sequence reads: CASSRNEGNPEAFF. As DNA, the CDR3 is TGTGCCAGCTCCCGCAACGAGGGGAACCCTGAAGCTTTCTTT.

The chain links TRBV2 to TRBJ1-4, with 8 bases that match TRBD1. Germline V gives CDR1 SNHLY, CDR2 FYNNEI. With 1 base clipped from V and 4 bases from J, the junction kept 8 bases outside the gene matches. This CDR3 comprises 17 residues. CDR3 in amino acids: CASSEGTDRGFNEKLFF. As DNA, the CDR3 is TGTGCCAGCAGTGAAGGGACCGACAGGGGCTTTAATGAAAAACTGTTTTTT.

CDR3 loop: CASSQPPPWTSGYTF. The CDR3 DNA is TGCGCCAGCAGCCAACCCCCTCCTTGGACGTCGGGCTACACCTTC. The gene calls are TRBV4-1 and TRBJ1-2; no clear D. CDR1 MGHRA and CDR2 YSYEKL come from the germline V gene. The CDR3 contains 15 residues. V lost 2 bases, J lost 8 bases, and 18 bases lay in between.

The chain couples TRBV9 to TRBJ2-1; D is unresolved. The length of the CDR3 is 12 residues. Germline lookup yields CDR1 SGDLS and CDR2 YYNGEE. V lost 4 bases to trimming and J lost 8 bases, with 10 bases between them. The CDR3 is CASSSRFYEQFF. As DNA, the CDR3 is TGTGCCAGCAGCTCCCGCTTCTATGAGCAGTTCTTC.

This clone showed up just a few times. The V and J genes are TRBV5-1 and TRBJ1-3; possibly TRBD1 for D (5 bases). V was trimmed by 1 base and J by 2 bases, leaving 13 bases between them. The CDR3 is made up of 16 amino acids. CDR1 and CDR2 from the germline V gene are SGHRS and YFSETQ. The CDR3: CASSLKAGTAGNTIYF. The DNA of the CDR3 is TGCGCCAGCAGCTTGAAGGCAGGGACGGCTGGAAACACCATATATTTT.

The rearrangement joins TRBV11-3 to TRBJ2-7, with 9 bases matching TRBD2. The CDR3 is 15 amino acids. V lost 5 bases, J lost 9 bases, and 14 bases stayed unmatched. Looked up from germline, CDR1 is SGHNT and CDR2 is YENEEA. The CDR3 loop is CASSPVGGAGGLQYF. In nucleotides, the CDR3 is TGTGCCAGCAGCCCCGTCGGGGGAGCGGGAGGATTGCAGTACTTC.

The rearrangement uses TRBV2 and TRBJ1-6, with TRBD1 matching 9 bases. Germline-derived CDR1 and CDR2 are SNHLY and FYNNEI. The CDR3 totals 15 residues. The trim removed 3 bases at V and 7 bases at J, leaving 4 bases unmatched. The CDR3 bases are TGTGCCAGCAGTGAGAAGGGACAGGGAAATTCACCCCTCCACTTT. Protein: CASSEKGQGNSPLHF.